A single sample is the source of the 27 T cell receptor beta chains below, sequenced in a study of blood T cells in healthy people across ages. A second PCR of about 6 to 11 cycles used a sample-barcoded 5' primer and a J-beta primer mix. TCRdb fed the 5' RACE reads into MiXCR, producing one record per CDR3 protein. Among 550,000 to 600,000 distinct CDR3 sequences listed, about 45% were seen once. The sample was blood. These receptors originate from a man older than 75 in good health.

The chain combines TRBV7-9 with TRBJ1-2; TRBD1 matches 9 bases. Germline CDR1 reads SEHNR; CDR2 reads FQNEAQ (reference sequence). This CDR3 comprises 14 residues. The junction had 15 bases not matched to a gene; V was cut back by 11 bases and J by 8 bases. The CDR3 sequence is CADSVTTGGGGYTF. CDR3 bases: TGTGCCGACAGCGTAACCACAGGGGGCGGCGGCTACACCTTC.

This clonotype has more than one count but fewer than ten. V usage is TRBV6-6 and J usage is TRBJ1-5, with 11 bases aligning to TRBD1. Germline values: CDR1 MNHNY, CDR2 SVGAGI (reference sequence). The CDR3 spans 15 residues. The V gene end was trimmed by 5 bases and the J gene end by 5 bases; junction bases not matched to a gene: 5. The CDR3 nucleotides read TGTGCCAGCAGTCCGGTGGGACAGGGGGATCAGCCCCAGCATTTT. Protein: CASSPVGQGDQPQHF.

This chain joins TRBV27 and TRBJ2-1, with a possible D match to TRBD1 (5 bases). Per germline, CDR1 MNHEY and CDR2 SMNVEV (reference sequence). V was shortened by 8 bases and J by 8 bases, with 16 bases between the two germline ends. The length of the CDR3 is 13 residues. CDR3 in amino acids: CASGWGPRDEQFF. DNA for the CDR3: TGTGCCAGCGGGTGGGGCCCCCGCGATGAGCAGTTCTTC.

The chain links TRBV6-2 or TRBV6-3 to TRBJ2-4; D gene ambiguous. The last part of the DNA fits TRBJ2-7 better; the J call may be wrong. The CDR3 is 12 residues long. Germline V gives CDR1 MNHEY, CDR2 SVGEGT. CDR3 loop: CASSSRLYEQYF. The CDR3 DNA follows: TGTGCCAGCAGTTCCAGATTATACGAGCAGTACTTC.

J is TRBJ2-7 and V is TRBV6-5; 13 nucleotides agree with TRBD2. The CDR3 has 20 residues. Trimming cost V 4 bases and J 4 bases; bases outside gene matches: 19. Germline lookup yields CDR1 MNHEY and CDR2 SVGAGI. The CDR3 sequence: CASSSRSLAGGNPLRYEQYF. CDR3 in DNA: TGTGCCAGCAGTTCCCGGTCACTAGCGGGGGGGAACCCCCTTCGGTACGAGCAGTACTTC.

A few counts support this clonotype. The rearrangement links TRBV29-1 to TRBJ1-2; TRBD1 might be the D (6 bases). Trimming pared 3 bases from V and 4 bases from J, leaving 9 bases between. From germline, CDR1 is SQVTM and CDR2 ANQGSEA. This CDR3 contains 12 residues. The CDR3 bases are TGCAGCGTTGAGGCAGGGGCCTATGGCTACACCTTC. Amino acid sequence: CSVEAGAYGYTF.

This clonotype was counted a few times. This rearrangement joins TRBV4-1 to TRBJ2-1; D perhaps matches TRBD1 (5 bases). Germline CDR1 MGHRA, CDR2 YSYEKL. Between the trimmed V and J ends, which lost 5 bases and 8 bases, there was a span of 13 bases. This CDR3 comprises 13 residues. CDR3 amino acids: CASSATGYDEQFF. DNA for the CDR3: TGCGCCAGCAGCGCAACAGGATACGATGAGCAGTTCTTC.

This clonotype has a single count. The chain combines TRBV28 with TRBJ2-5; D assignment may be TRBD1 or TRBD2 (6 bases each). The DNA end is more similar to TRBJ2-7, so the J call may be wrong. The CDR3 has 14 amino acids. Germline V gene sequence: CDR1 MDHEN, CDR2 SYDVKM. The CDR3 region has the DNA TGTGCCAGCAGTTTACGGGGGCATGCCTACGAGCAGTACTTC. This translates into CASSLRGHAYEQYF.

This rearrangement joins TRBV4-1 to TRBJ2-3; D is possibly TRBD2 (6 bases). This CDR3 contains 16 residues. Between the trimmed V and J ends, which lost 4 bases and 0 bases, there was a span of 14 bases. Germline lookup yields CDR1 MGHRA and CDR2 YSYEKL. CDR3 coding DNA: TGCGCCAGCAGCCGCGGGACCCAAAGGAGCACAGATACGCAGTATTTT. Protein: CASSRGTQRSTDTQYF.

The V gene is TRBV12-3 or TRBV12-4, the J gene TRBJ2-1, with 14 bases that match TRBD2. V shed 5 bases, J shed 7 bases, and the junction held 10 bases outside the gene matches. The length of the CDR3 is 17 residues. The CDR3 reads CASSKRGTSGGQNEQFF. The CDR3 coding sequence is TGTGCCAGCAGTAAACGAGGGACTAGCGGGGGACAGAATGAGCAGTTCTTC.

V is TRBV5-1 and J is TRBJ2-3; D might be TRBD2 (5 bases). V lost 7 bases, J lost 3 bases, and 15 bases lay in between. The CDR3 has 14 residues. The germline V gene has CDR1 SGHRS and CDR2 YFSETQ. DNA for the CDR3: TGCGCCAGCCGGATTGGACTCTCTACAGATACGCAGTATTTT. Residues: CASRIGLSTDTQYF.

CDR3 sequence (DNA): TGTGCCAGCAGTTTAGATAAGCTAGAGTGGTTCTTC. This gives the protein CASSLDKLEWFF. The genes are TRBV12-3 or TRBV12-4 and TRBJ2-1; D is uncertain. The CDR3 extends over 12 amino acids. Trimming shortened V by 1 base and J by 15 bases, and 13 bases separated the two germline ends.

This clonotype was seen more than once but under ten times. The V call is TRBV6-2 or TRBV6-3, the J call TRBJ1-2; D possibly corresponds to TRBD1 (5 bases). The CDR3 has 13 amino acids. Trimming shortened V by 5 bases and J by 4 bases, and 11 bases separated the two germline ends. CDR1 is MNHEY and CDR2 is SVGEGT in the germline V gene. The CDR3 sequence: CASSNQGAYGYTF. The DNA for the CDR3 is TGTGCCAGCAGTAACCAAGGGGCCTATGGCTACACCTTC.

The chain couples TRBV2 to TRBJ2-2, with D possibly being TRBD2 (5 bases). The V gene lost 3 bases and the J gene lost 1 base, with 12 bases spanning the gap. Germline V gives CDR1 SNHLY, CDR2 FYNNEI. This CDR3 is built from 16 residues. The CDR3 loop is CASSEALAVNTGELFF. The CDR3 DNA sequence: TGTGCCAGCAGTGAGGCCCTAGCAGTGAACACCGGGGAGCTGTTTTTT.

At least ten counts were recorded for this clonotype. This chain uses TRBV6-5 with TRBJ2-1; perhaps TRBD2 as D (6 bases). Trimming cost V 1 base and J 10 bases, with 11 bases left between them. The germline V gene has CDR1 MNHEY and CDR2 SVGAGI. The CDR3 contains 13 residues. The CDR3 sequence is CASSYFGGSEQFF. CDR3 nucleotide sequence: TGTGCCAGCAGTTACTTCGGGGGTAGCGAGCAGTTCTTC.

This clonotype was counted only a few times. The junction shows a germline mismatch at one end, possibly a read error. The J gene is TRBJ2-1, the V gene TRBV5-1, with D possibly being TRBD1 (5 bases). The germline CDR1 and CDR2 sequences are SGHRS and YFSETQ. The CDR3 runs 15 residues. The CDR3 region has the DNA TGCGCCAGCAGTTTGGGGCTCCTCATGCGCAATGAGCAGTTCTTC. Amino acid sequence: CASSLGLLMRNEQFF.

The CDR3 DNA is TGTGCCAGCAGTTTGCGTGGGAGTCGCGTTGATGAGCAGTTCTTC. The encoded protein is CASSLRGSRVDEQFF. V gene TRBV12-3 or TRBV12-4 combines with J gene TRBJ2-1; D possibly corresponds to TRBD2 (5 bases). V was cut by 3 bases and J by 8 bases, with 17 bases left in between. The CDR3 runs to 15 residues.

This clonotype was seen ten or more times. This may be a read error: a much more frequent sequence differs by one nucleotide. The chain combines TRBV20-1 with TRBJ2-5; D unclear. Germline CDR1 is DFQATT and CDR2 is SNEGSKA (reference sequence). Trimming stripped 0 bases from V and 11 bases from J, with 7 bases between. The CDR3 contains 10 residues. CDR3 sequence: CSARDGEQYF. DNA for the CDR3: TGCAGTGCTAGAGATGGTGAGCAGTACTTC.

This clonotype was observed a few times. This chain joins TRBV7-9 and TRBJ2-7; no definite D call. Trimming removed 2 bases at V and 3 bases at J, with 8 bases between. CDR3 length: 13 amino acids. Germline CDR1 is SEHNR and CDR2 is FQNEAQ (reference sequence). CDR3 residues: CASSLLTHYEQYF. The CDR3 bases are TGTGCCAGCAGCTTATTAACGCACTACGAGCAGTACTTC.

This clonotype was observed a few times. The DNA for the CDR3 is TGTGCCAGCAGTGAAACTAGCGACGATACGCAGTATTTT. This codes for CASSETSDDTQYF. The chain couples TRBV28 to TRBJ2-3; 7 bases match TRBD2. CDR1 and CDR2 (germline): MDHEN, SYDVKM. This CDR3 is built from 13 residues. V lost 5 bases and J lost 6; bases outside the gene matches: 5.

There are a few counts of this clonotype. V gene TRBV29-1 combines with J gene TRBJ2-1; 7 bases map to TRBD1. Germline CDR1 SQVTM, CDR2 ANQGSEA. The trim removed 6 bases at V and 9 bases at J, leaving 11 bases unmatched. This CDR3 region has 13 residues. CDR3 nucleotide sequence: TGCAGCGTGAGGGACAGTTACTTAGGTGAGCAGTTCTTC. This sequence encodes CSVRDSYLGEQFF.

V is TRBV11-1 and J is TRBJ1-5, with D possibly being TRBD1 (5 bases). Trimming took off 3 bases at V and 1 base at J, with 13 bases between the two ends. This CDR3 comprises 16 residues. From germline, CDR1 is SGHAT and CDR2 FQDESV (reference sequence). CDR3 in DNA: TGTGCCAGCAGCTTGAGGGGTTCGGTCAGCAATCAGCCCCAGCATTTT. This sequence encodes CASSLRGSVSNQPQHF.

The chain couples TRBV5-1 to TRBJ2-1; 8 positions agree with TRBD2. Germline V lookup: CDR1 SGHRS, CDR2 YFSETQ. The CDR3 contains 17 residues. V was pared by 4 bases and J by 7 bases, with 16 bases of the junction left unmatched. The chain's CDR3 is CASSALFSGGPLNEQFF. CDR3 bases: TGCGCCAGCAGCGCCCTATTCTCGGGGGGGCCCCTTAATGAGCAGTTCTTC.

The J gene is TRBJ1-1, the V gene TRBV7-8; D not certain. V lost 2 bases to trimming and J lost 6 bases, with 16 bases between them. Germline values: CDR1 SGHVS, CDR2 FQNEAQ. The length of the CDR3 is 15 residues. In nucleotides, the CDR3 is TGTGCCAGCAGCTTAAATAGGCCGGGAAGGCCTGAAGCTTTCTTT. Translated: CASSLNRPGRPEAFF.

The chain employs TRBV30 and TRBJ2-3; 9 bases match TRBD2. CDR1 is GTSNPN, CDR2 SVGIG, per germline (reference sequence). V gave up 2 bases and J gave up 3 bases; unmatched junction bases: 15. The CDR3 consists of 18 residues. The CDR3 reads CAWSILLPAGGNTDTQYF. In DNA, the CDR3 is TGTGCCTGGAGTATATTGCTTCCAGCGGGGGGTAATACAGATACGCAGTATTTT.

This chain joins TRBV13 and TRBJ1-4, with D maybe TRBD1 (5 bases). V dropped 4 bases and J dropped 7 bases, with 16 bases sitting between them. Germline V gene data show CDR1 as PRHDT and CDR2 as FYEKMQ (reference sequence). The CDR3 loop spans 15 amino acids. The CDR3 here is CASSSATERFEKLFF. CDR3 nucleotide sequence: TGTGCCAGCAGCTCAGCGACAGAGAGATTTGAAAAACTGTTTTTT.

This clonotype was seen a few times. CDR3 nucleotide sequence: TGCGCCAGCACTTTTGGGGCGGGACAAGAGACCCAGTACTTC. It codes for CASTFGAGQETQYF. This rearrangement joins TRBV5-1 to TRBJ2-5; tentatively, D is TRBD2 (6 bases). Germline values: CDR1 SGHRS, CDR2 YFSETQ. The CDR3 extends over 14 amino acids. The germline V and J ends were trimmed by 6 bases and 2 bases, with 14 bases remaining between them.